Following are 15 T cell receptor beta chains from one sample sequenced in a study of cytomegalovirus exposure and HLA in healthy donors. A multiplex PCR was run with 60 Vbeta primers and 13 Jbeta primers. Profiling relied on immunoSEQ multiplex PCR, and the TCRdb table lists in-frame clones only, not all of them. The sample holds roughly 160,000 clones, 79% seen once. Material for sequencing was PBMCs. All receptors derive from a man in his forties or fifties in good health and CMV-seronegative.

The J gene is TRBJ2-7, the V gene TRBV7-2, with TRBD2 as a possible D gene (5 bases). This CDR3 region has 15 residues. The V gene lost 2 bases and the J gene lost 2 bases, with 13 bases spanning the gap. Germline CDR1 and CDR2: SGHTA and FQGNSA. CDR3 protein: CASSLQASGPYEQYF. The CDR3 nucleotides are TGTGCCAGCAGCTTACAGGCCAGCGGACCCTACGAGCAGTACTTC. The full variable domain, with the rest looked up from reference TRBV7-2 and TRBJ2-7, is GAGVSQSPSNKVTEKGKDVELRCDPISGHTALYWYRQSLGQGLEFLIYFQGNSAPDKSGLPSDRFSAERTGGSVSTLTIQRTQQEDSAVYLCASSLQASGPYEQYFGPGTRLTVT.

With regard to this clone: Mismatch with germline at one junction end may stem from a read error. The chain joins TRBV6-1 to TRBJ1-3; maybe TRBD1 (6 bases). From germline, CDR1 is MNHNS and CDR2 SASEGT. This CDR3 contains 15 residues. The CDR3 is CTSSVDRLLGNTIYF. The CDR3, as DNA: TGTACCAGCAGTGTTGACAGGCTCCTTGGAAACACCATATATTTT.

The chain joins TRBV6-4 to TRBJ2-3; TRBD2 matches at 11 bases. With 6 bases clipped from V and 4 bases from J, the junction kept 3 bases outside the gene matches. CDR1 is MRHNA and CDR2 is SNTAGT in the germline V gene. CDR3 size: 14 residues. The CDR3 nucleotides read TGTGCCAGCAGGCCGGGACTAGCGGCAGATACGCAGTATTTT. Its translation is CASRPGLAADTQYF.

The chain recombines TRBV29-1 with TRBJ2-3; 7 bases match TRBD2. CDR3 length: 13 residues. Germline-derived CDR1 and CDR2 are SQVTM and ANQGSEA. V shed 6 bases, J shed 7 bases, and the junction held 10 bases outside the gene matches. CDR3 bases: TGCAGCGTGGCCCCAGGGAGGGGAAATACGCAGTATTTT. This encodes CSVAPGRGNTQYF.

This chain uses TRBV7-2 with TRBJ1-1; no clear D gene. With 5 bases removed from V and 1 base from J, the gap between germline ends came to 8 bases. The germline V gene encodes CDR1 SGHTA and CDR2 FQGNSA. The CDR3 extends over 13 amino acids. CDR3 region: CASSKIRNTEAFF. In DNA, the CDR3 is TGTGCCAGCAGCAAAATTAGGAACACTGAAGCTTTCTTT. The whole variable domain, filled in from reference TRBV7-2 and TRBJ1-1, reads GAGVSQSPSNKVTEKGKDVELRCDPISGHTALYWYRQSLGQGLEFLIYFQGNSAPDKSGLPSDRFSAERTGGSVSTLTIQRTQQEDSAVYLCASSKIRNTEAFFGQGTRLTVV.

The chain is built from TRBV5-1 and TRBJ2-7, with a possible D match to TRBD2 (7 bases). This CDR3 region has 16 residues. Trimming shortened V by 0 bases and J by 4 bases, and 17 bases separated the two germline ends. Germline V gene data show CDR1 as SGHRS and CDR2 as YFSETQ. The CDR3 DNA follows: TGCGCCAGCAGCTTGGCCTTGGAGGGGGGGGTTTACGAGCAGTACTTC. Translation: CASSLALEGGVYEQYF.

The chain has TRBV7-2 and TRBJ2-3, with 7 bases lining up with TRBD2. Germline assignment: CDR1 SGHTA and CDR2 FQGNSA. This CDR3 has 17 amino acids. Unmatched junction bases numbered 9, after V lost 1 base and J lost 2 bases. DNA of the CDR3: TGTGCCAGCAGCTTAGGTACCAGCGGGACCGACACAGATACGCAGTATTTT. It yields the protein CASSLGTSGTDTDTQYF.

This chain uses TRBV6-5 with TRBJ2-7; 10 positions agree with TRBD1. Unmatched junction bases numbered 6, after V lost 8 bases and J lost 2 bases. Germline V gene sequence: CDR1 MNHEY, CDR2 SVGAGI. This CDR3 is 14 amino acids long. The CDR3 here is CASGGTGDPYEQYF. DNA for the CDR3: TGTGCCAGCGGGGGGACAGGGGATCCCTACGAGCAGTACTTC.

In this sample, this clone turned up a few times. The chain links TRBV5-4 to TRBJ1-1; possibly TRBD1 for D (5 bases). In germline, CDR1 is SGHNT, CDR2 YYREEE (reference sequence). Trimming removed 4 bases at V and 6 bases at J, with 22 bases between. The CDR3 sequence is 16 residues long. CDR3 in amino acids: CASSPTSGLLGAEAFF. CDR3 DNA sequence: TGTGCCAGCAGCCCGACATCAGGGTTATTGGGCGCTGAAGCTTTCTTT.

About this clone itself: One end of the junction does not line up with germline, which may come from a read error. The V gene is TRBV4-2, the J gene TRBJ2-6; possibly TRBD2 for D (6 bases). This CDR3 comprises 18 residues. The germline V gene has CDR1 LGHNA and CDR2 YNFKEQ. The CDR3 protein is CASSQDTGVVSGANGLTF. The CDR3 DNA sequence: TGTGCCAGCAGCCAAGATACGGGGGTGGTTAGTGGGGCCAACGGCCTGACTTTC.

CDR3 protein: CASSQDGEVRGNTIYF. In DNA form, the CDR3 reads TGTGCCAGCAGCCAAGATGGGGAGGTCCGGGGAAACACCATATATTTT. The rearrangement uses TRBV4-2 and TRBJ1-3; D unresolved. Germline V gene data show CDR1 as LGHNA and CDR2 as YNFKEQ. V was shortened by 0 bases and J by 4 bases, with 13 bases between the two germline ends. The CDR3 consists of 16 residues.

V gene TRBV4-3 combines with J gene TRBJ1-1; D is possibly TRBD1 (6 bases). The germline V gene has CDR1 LGHNA and CDR2 YSLEER. This CDR3 has 14 residues. V was clipped by 1 base and J by 7 bases, with 13 bases between them. CDR3 in DNA: TGCGCCAGCAGCCAAGTCTGGGGGCAGGGTGAAGCTTTCTTT. Its translation: CASSQVWGQGEAFF.

V and J are TRBV29-1 and TRBJ2-1; 12 nucleotides agree with TRBD2. The CDR3 runs 14 residues. Germline loops: CDR1 SQVTM, CDR2 ANQGSEA. J gave up 10 bases and V 3 bases, and 7 bases lay outside the gene matches. CDR3 in DNA: TGCAGCGTTGAGTTCCTAGCGGGAGGGCGGGAGCAGTTCTTC. Translated: CSVEFLAGGREQFF.

Comment on this clone: Relative to the germline gene, one junction end is altered; a read error may explain this. The chain combines TRBV7-2 with TRBJ2-4, with 8 bases aligning to TRBD2. The length of the CDR3 is 16 residues. Germline CDR1 and CDR2: SGHTA and FQGNSA. The CDR3 is CASSWMTGLGKNSQYF. For the CDR3, the DNA is TGTGCCAGCAGCTGGATGACGGGACTAGGGAAAAACAGTCAGTACTTC. The full variable domain, rest sourced from reference TRBV7-2 and TRBJ2-4, is GAGVSQSPSNKVTEKGKDVELRCDPISGHTALYWYRQSLGQGLEFLIYFQGNSAPDKSGLPSDRFSAERTGGSVSTLTIQRTQQEDSAVYLCASSWMTGLGKNSQYFGAGTRLSVL.

The V gene is TRBV25-1, the J gene TRBJ1-5; D is possibly TRBD1 (5 bases). Per germline, CDR1 MGHDK and CDR2 SYGVNS. The V gene lost 1 base and the J gene lost 7 bases, with 14 bases spanning the gap. This CDR3 spans 15 amino acids. CDR3 DNA: TGTGCCAGCAGTGAATTCCGTTACAGGTTCCAGCCCCAGCATTTT. Translation: CASSEFRYRFQPQHF.